What follows are 29 T cell receptor beta chains derived from one specimen sequenced in a study of blood T cells in healthy people across ages (dated by TCRdb to the mid-2010s). Library construction relied on 5' RACE. For sequencing, an Illumina HiSeq 2500 was employed. A second PCR of roughly 7 to 11 cycles was performed with a sample-barcoded 5' primer and a J-beta primer mix. TCRdb reran the public reads through fastp at Q25 and MiXCR, keeping productive beta chains. Rows with a matching CDR3 protein are joined into one entry that keeps the most common DNA and genes. The sample includes around 1,500,000 distinct CDR3 sequences, with approximately 30% observed a single time. The leading ten clones occupy approximately 7.7% of the sample. The sample taken for sequencing was blood. The receptor source for this set is a woman aged 30 to 39 in good health.

At least ten counts were recorded for this clonotype. Germline is not matched at one junction end, which may reflect a read error. The J gene is TRBJ2-3, the V gene TRBV5-1; D is unclear. Germline V gene lookup returns CDR1 SGHRS and CDR2 YFSETQ. The CDR3 length is 13 residues. CDR3 sequence: CASSSTSTDTQYF. The CDR3 nucleotides read TGTGCCAGCAGTTCAACTAGCACAGATACGCAGTATTTT. Drawing the rest from reference TRBV5-1 and TRBJ2-3, the complete variable domain is KAGVTQTPRYLIKTRGQQVTLSCSPISGHRSVSWYQQTPGQGLQFLFEYFSETQRNKGNFPGRFSGRQFSNSRSEMNVSTLELGDSALYLCASSSTSTDTQYFGPGTRLTVL.

A few counts support this clonotype. The chain uses TRBV20-1 and TRBJ2-2; D is tentatively TRBD1 or TRBD2 (5 bases each). V was shortened by 3 bases and J by 6 bases, with 20 bases between the two germline ends. This CDR3 is 16 amino acids long. Germline V CDR1 and CDR2: DFQATT, SNEGSKA (reference sequence). The CDR3 DNA is TGCAGTGCTAGCGTCAGACCCGAGGGACGGTCCGGGGAGCTGTTTTTT. It specifies CSASVRPEGRSGELFF.

This clonotype was detected a few times. This chain connects TRBV6-5 to TRBJ2-3; 7 nucleotides agree with TRBD2. Unmatched junction bases numbered 6, after V lost 5 bases and J lost 1 base. Germline V gene lookup returns CDR1 MNHEY and CDR2 SVGAGI. The CDR3 is 15 residues long. As DNA, the CDR3 is TGTGCCAGCAGTAAGGCGGGAGTTGGCACAGATACGCAGTATTTT. Protein: CASSKAGVGTDTQYF.

The chain carries TRBV25-1 and TRBJ1-1; 10 bases fit TRBD1. The CDR3 length is 17 residues. V shed 4 bases, J shed 5 bases, and the junction held 13 bases outside the gene matches. The germline CDR1 and CDR2 sequences are MGHDK and SYGVNS. CDR3 region: CASSGATGGDRRTEAFF. The CDR3, as DNA: TGTGCCAGCAGTGGGGCGACAGGGGGCGATCGAAGGACTGAAGCTTTCTTT. Looking up the rest from reference TRBV25-1 and TRBJ1-1 gives the full variable domain: EADIYQTPRYLVIGTGKKITLECSQTMGHDKMYWYQQDPGMELHLIHYSYGVNSTEKGDLSSESTVSRIRTEHFPLTLESARPSHTSQYLCASSGATGGDRRTEAFFGQGTRLTVV.

The chain couples TRBV6-1 to TRBJ1-5, with D possibly TRBD1 on 5 matching bases. The V gene's germline CDR1 is MNHNS and CDR2 SASEGT. V lost 5 bases, J lost 4 bases, and 15 bases lay in between. The CDR3 has 15 amino acids. The CDR3 bases are TGTGCCAGCAGTTCTGCAGGGACCAAAAATCAGCCCCAGCATTTT. Translation: CASSSAGTKNQPQHF.

This clonotype has ten or more counts. The rearrangement links TRBV28 to TRBJ2-5, with TRBD2 identical over 9 bases. Germline values: CDR1 MDHEN, CDR2 SYDVKM. J was trimmed by 3 bases and V by 2 bases; bases with no gene match: 4. The CDR3 is 15 amino acids. CDR3 nucleotides: TGTGCCAGCAGTTTACTAGCGGGGAGAAAAGAGACCCAGTACTTC. It codes for CASSLLAGRKETQYF.

This chain joins TRBV12-3 or TRBV12-4 and TRBJ1-2; the D gene is possibly TRBD1 (6 bases). The CDR3 covers 13 residues. Trimming left V 1 base short and J 7 bases short, with 10 bases between. As DNA, the CDR3 is TGTGCCAGCAGTTTAGACAGGGCTTGTGGCTACACCTTC. It is translated as CASSLDRACGYTF.

In this sample, this clonotype turned up many times. This chain links TRBV28 with TRBJ2-7; TRBD2 aligns across 7 bases. Unmatched junction bases numbered 7, after V lost 5 bases and J lost 3 bases. Germline CDR1 and CDR2: MDHEN and SYDVKM. There are 14 residues in the CDR3. CDR3 in DNA: TGTGCCAGCAGTGGGACTAATACGCGCTACGAGCAGTACTTC. This codes for CASSGTNTRYEQYF.

The J gene is TRBJ1-5, the V gene TRBV12-5; TRBD1 might be the D (6 bases). CDR3 length equals 17 residues. CDR1 and CDR2 from the germline V gene are LGHNT and FRNRAP. V was cut by 1 base and J by 2 bases, with 15 bases left in between. The CDR3 DNA reads as TGTGCTAGTGGTTTGGGACAGGCCTCTTCCGGCAATCAGCCCCAGCATTTT. Amino acid sequence: CASGLGQASSGNQPQHF.

The rearrangement joins TRBV24-1 to TRBJ2-3; the match to TRBD1 covers 10 bases. The CDR3 sequence is 15 residues long. Germline-derived CDR1 and CDR2 are KGHDR and SFDVKD. The ends lost 4 bases at V and 5 bases at J; junction bases unmatched: 5. As DNA, the CDR3 is TGTGCCACCAGTGACCGACAGGGGGCCAAAGATACGCAGTATTTT. Translating gives CATSDRQGAKDTQYF.

This rearrangement joins TRBV2 to TRBJ2-7; no clear D. Germline V gene sequence: CDR1 SNHLY, CDR2 FYNNEI. V dropped 5 bases and J dropped 5 bases, with 19 bases sitting between them. The CDR3 is 15 amino acids. This CDR3 reads CASSSRRRAVDEQYF. The CDR3 region has the DNA TGTGCCAGCAGTTCCCGACGTAGGGCGGTCGACGAGCAGTACTTC.

This clonotype has only a few counts. The chain couples TRBV5-1 to TRBJ1-1, with a possible D match to TRBD1 (5 bases). Germline CDR1 is SGHRS and CDR2 is YFSETQ. The V and J ends lost 5 bases and 1 base respectively, with 15 bases between them. This CDR3 has 15 residues. The DNA of the CDR3 is TGCGCCAGCAGAGGAGACCGGGACTGGAACACTGAAGCTTTCTTT. It specifies CASRGDRDWNTEAFF.

This clonotype was found many times. CDR3 sequence (DNA): TGCAGCGTTGTATCTGTCTTCTCCTACGAGCAGTACTTC. Translated: CSVVSVFSYEQYF. The chain carries TRBV29-1 and TRBJ2-7; D not resolved. The CDR3 contains 13 residues. Trimming pared 4 bases from V and 0 bases from J, leaving 10 bases between. The germline CDR1 and CDR2 sequences are SQVTM and ANQGSEA.

About this clonotype: A much more abundant neighbour one base away suggests this may be a read error. The rearrangement uses TRBV6-5 and TRBJ2-1; D remains ambiguous. Trimming removed 5 bases from V and 1 base from J, with 9 bases in between. Germline V gives CDR1 MNHEY, CDR2 SVGAGI. CDR3 length: 14 amino acids. CDR3 amino acids: CASSPPPSYNEQFF. CDR3 DNA sequence: TGTGCCAGCAGTCCCCCCCCTTCCTACAATGAGCAGTTCTTC.

This clonotype was seen a few times. The chain links TRBV12-3 or TRBV12-4 to TRBJ1-1; no firm D call. The CDR3 is 15 amino acids. The V gene lost 4 bases and the J gene lost 0 bases, with 12 bases spanning the gap. CDR3 region: CASSSTLDMNTEAFF. CDR3 DNA: TGTGCCAGCAGTTCGACTCTTGACATGAACACTGAAGCTTTCTTT.

In its sample, this clonotype was seen many times. The chain employs TRBV7-3 and TRBJ1-6; 7 bases match TRBD1. Germline CDR1 SGHTA, CDR2 FQGTGA. V trimming: 4 bases; J trimming: 5 bases; junction bases outside the gene matches: 5. This CDR3 has 15 residues. In nucleotides, the CDR3 is TGTGCCAGCAGCTACGATGGACAGGATAATTCACCCCTCCACTTT. Translated: CASSYDGQDNSPLHF.

The table lists this clonotype with a few counts. The genes are TRBV4-3 and TRBJ2-1; 9 positions match TRBD2. Germline CDR1 is LGHNA and CDR2 is YSLEER. With V trimmed by 0 bases and J by 0 bases, 6 bases remained unmatched. The CDR3 loop spans 18 amino acids. The CDR3 nucleotides read TGCGCCAGCAGCCAAGATCGGGCTAGCGGGACCTCCTACAATGAGCAGTTCTTC. This sequence encodes CASSQDRASGTSYNEQFF.

This clonotype showed up many times. This sequence joins TRBV20-1 and TRBJ2-7; D may be TRBD1 (6 bases). V dropped 4 bases and J dropped 3 bases, with 16 bases sitting between them. The length of the CDR3 is 14 residues. CDR1 DFQATT and CDR2 SNEGSKA come from the germline V gene (reference sequence). CDR3 DNA sequence: TGCAGTGCTAAACGCAACTGGGACAACTACGAGCAGTACTTC. Protein product: CSAKRNWDNYEQYF.

This clonotype was seen just once. At one end, the junction sequence differs from germline, possibly due to a read error. V and J are TRBV7-6 and TRBJ2-7, with TRBD1 matching 8 bases. This CDR3 spans 14 amino acids. CDR1 is SGHVS, CDR2 FNYEAQ, per germline. CDR3 residues: CVSSSGQEYYEQYF. The CDR3 DNA reads TGTGTCAGCAGCTCGGGACAGGAGTACTACGAGCAGTACTTC.

This clonotype was seen a handful of times. The chain is built from TRBV20-1 and TRBJ2-3; D gene uncertain. Trimming left V 5 bases short and J 1 base short, with 13 bases between. CDR3 size: 14 residues. Germline V gene data show CDR1 as DFQATT and CDR2 as SNEGSKA (reference sequence). The CDR3: CSAFDGRGTDTQYF. The CDR3 DNA sequence: TGCAGTGCTTTCGACGGACGGGGCACAGATACGCAGTATTTT.

The chain recombines TRBV20-1 with TRBJ2-1, with D perhaps matching TRBD2 (7 bases). The CDR3 consists of 12 residues. V was cut by 8 bases and J by 13 bases, with 21 bases left in between. Per germline, CDR1 DFQATT and CDR2 SNEGSKA (reference sequence). The DNA of the CDR3 is TGCAGTCCTTGGCAGGGGCGGGAGACCCAGTTCTTC. This gives the protein CSPWQGRETQFF.

This rearrangement joins TRBV12-3 or TRBV12-4 to TRBJ1-2; 7 nucleotides match TRBD1. After removal of 5 bases from V and 2 bases from J, the junction contained 5 bases not matched to a gene. The CDR3 runs 14 residues. The CDR3: CASSDRAVNYGYTF. The CDR3 bases are TGTGCCAGCAGTGACAGGGCCGTGAACTATGGCTACACCTTC.

Comment on this clonotype: An end of the junction does not agree with germline; a read error may underlie this. CDR3 DNA sequence: TGTGCCAGCAGGCAGGGAGGCGGGGAGTTGTTTTTT. Translating it yields CASRQGGGELFF. This rearrangement joins TRBV2 to TRBJ2-2; perhaps TRBD2 as D (6 bases). This CDR3 spans 12 amino acids. Germline loops: CDR1 SNHLY, CDR2 FYNNEI.

The J gene is TRBJ2-5, the V gene TRBV20-1; the D is unclear. This CDR3 is 9 amino acids long. The V gene lost 5 bases and the J gene lost 5 bases, with 3 bases spanning the gap. CDR1 and CDR2 from the germline V gene are DFQATT and SNEGSKA (reference sequence). The chain's CDR3 is CSAPETQYF. The CDR3 region has the DNA TGCAGTGCTCCCGAGACCCAGTACTTC.

This clonotype has at least ten counts. The V gene is TRBV12-3 or TRBV12-4, the J gene TRBJ2-5, with D uncertain. The CDR3 runs to 14 residues. Trimming stripped 1 base from V and 2 bases from J, with 8 bases between. The CDR3 coding sequence is TGTGCCAGCAGTTTAGAGGTTTCGCAAGAGACCCAGTACTTC. This sequence encodes CASSLEVSQETQYF.

The DNA of the CDR3 is TGTGCCTGGAAGGGTGTGGTAGCGGGAGTGGGTGAGCAGTTCTTC. Translating it yields CAWKGVVAGVGEQFF. The chain employs TRBV30 and TRBJ2-1, with 9 positions matching TRBD2. Trimming took 4 bases from V and 9 from J; bases not matched to a gene: 13. CDR3 length: 15 residues. Germline V gene lookup returns CDR1 GTSNPN and CDR2 SVGIG (reference sequence).

This clonotype has a handful of counts. The rearrangement uses TRBV20-1 and TRBJ2-3; tentative D call: TRBD2 (6 bases). The CDR3 contains 13 residues. The ends were cut back, 6 bases at V and 3 bases at J, with 13 bases in the middle. CDR1 is DFQATT and CDR2 is SNEGSKA in the germline V gene (reference sequence). The CDR3 sequence: CSAPGAGTDTQYF. CDR3 sequence (DNA): TGCAGTGCGCCGGGAGCCGGTACAGATACGCAGTATTTT.

This clonotype was observed a handful of times. V usage is TRBV20-1 and J usage is TRBJ2-5, with D perhaps being TRBD1 or TRBD2 (5 bases each). V dropped 4 bases and J dropped 5 bases, with 23 bases sitting between them. CDR1 is DFQATT, CDR2 SNEGSKA, per germline (reference sequence). The length of the CDR3 is 16 residues. The CDR3 DNA reads as TGCAGTGCTACACCGGGGCGGGCTAGGTTCCGGGAGACCCAGTACTTC. Translating gives CSATPGRARFRETQYF.

The V and J genes are TRBV15 and TRBJ2-7; 10 nucleotides align to TRBD1. The germline CDR1 and CDR2 sequences are LNHNV and YYDKDF (reference sequence). The V and J ends lost 6 bases and 0 bases, in that order; junction bases with no gene match: 8. The CDR3 runs 16 residues. This CDR3 is CATSPGTGVSSYEQYF. The CDR3, as DNA: TGTGCCACCAGTCCAGGGACAGGGGTCAGCTCCTACGAGCAGTACTTC.